Each of the 19 T cell receptor beta chains below was sequenced from the same sample in a study of T cell changes during pregnancy in multiple sclerosis. Here immunoSEQ multiplex PCR was the method, and the copy in TCRdb shows in-frame clones only, minus some. The sample holds approximately 100,000 clones, 91% seen once. The sample was peripheral blood, taken after pregnancy. Every receptor here comes from a female donor with multiple sclerosis, enrolled in a pregnancy study.

This clone is a singleton in its sample. The chain carries TRBV5-8 and TRBJ2-7, with 7 bases matching TRBD2. This CDR3 region has 14 residues. Germline V gene sequence: CDR1 SGHTS, CDR2 YDEGEE. V shed 3 bases and J 2 bases; nucleotides not matched to a gene: 5. This CDR3 reads CASSSGDYPYEQYF. The CDR3 DNA sequence: TGTGCCAGCAGCTCTGGGGACTATCCCTACGAGCAGTACTTC.

The chain is built from TRBV2 and TRBJ2-2, with 7 bases fitting TRBD1. CDR1 is SNHLY and CDR2 is FYNNEI in the germline V gene. This CDR3 has 15 amino acids. The V segment lost 6 bases and the J segment 2 bases; nucleotides outside the gene matches: 6. In DNA, the CDR3 is TGTGCCAGCAGGGGGGACAGATTAAACACCGGGGAGCTGTTTTTT. Its protein product is CASRGDRLNTGELFF.

The chain uses TRBV6-5 and TRBJ1-5; 7 bases fit TRBD1. CDR1 is MNHEY and CDR2 is SVGAGI in the germline V gene. The CDR3 spans 13 residues. The V and J ends lost 1 base and 6 bases, in that order; junction bases with no gene match: 0. CDR3 loop: CASSYWTGQPQHF. CDR3 DNA: TGTGCCAGCAGTTACTGGACAGGTCAGCCCCAGCATTTT.

This sequence joins TRBV28 and TRBJ1-2; the D gene is possibly TRBD1 (5 bases). CDR3 length: 14 amino acids. V dropped 7 bases and J dropped 1 base, with 13 bases sitting between them. CDR1 and CDR2 from the germline V gene are MDHEN and SYDVKM. As DNA, the CDR3 is TGTGCCAGCACATCCCCGACAGATAACTATGGCTACACCTTC. Amino acids: CASTSPTDNYGYTF.

The chain uses TRBV19 and TRBJ2-2, with TRBD2 matching 10 bases. CDR1 LNHDA and CDR2 SQIVND come from the germline V gene (reference sequence). Losses at the gene ends were 5 bases for V and 7 bases for J; bases not matched to a gene: 16. This CDR3 comprises 18 residues. The CDR3 sequence: CASSVRLGLAGVGGELFF. The CDR3 DNA reads TGTGCCAGTAGTGTCCGACTAGGGCTAGCGGGGGTTGGCGGGGAGCTGTTTTTT.

The CDR3 loop reads CASRKIGGSLSVRYF. CDR3 nucleotide sequence: TGTGCCAGCAGGAAGATAGGGGGTTCCCTGTCCGTCCGGTACTTC. The chain joins TRBV11-2 to TRBJ2-7, with D possibly being TRBD1 (6 bases). V was cut by 6 bases and J by 12 bases, with 27 bases left in between. The CDR3 runs to 15 residues. In germline, CDR1 is SGHAT, CDR2 FQNNGV.

This rearrangement joins TRBV15 to TRBJ1-1; the D is unclear. Germline V gives CDR1 LNHNV, CDR2 YYDKDF (reference sequence). CDR3 length: 11 residues. V was clipped by 8 bases and J by 3 bases, with 7 bases between them. The CDR3 protein is CATDPDTEAFF. In DNA form, the CDR3 reads TGTGCCACCGATCCGGACACTGAAGCTTTCTTT.

The chain uses TRBV6-5 and TRBJ2-1, with 7 nucleotides matching TRBD2. CDR1 and CDR2 (germline): MNHEY, SVGAGI. The length of the CDR3 is 13 residues. With 8 bases clipped from V and 10 bases from J, the junction kept 11 bases outside the gene matches. CDR3 sequence (DNA): TGTGCCAGCGGGCGTCAGCGGGGTTCGGAGCAGTTCTTC. Its protein product is CASGRQRGSEQFF.

This sequence joins TRBV27 and TRBJ2-3; D is possibly TRBD2 (6 bases). This CDR3 region has 16 residues. Trimming stripped 0 bases from V and 3 bases from J, with 13 bases between. In germline, CDR1 is MNHEY, CDR2 SMNVEV (reference sequence). CDR3 DNA: TGTGCCAGCAGTTTATCACGGGGAGGTGGTACAGATACGCAGTATTTT. It yields the protein CASSLSRGGGTDTQYF.

J is TRBJ1-2 and V is TRBV2; D remains ambiguous. The V end lost 3 bases, the J end lost 5 bases, and 4 bases lay between the germline ends. Germline CDR1 reads SNHLY; CDR2 reads FYNNEI. The CDR3 extends over 11 amino acids. The chain's CDR3 is CASSDLYGYTF. The CDR3 bases are TGTGCCAGCAGTGATCTGTATGGCTACACCTTC.

This chain connects TRBV7-2 to TRBJ2-7; D is uncertain. The CDR3 sequence is 11 residues long. With 5 bases removed from V and 3 bases from J, the gap between germline ends came to 5 bases. The germline CDR1 and CDR2 sequences are SGHTA and FQGNSA. This CDR3 is CASSQLYEQYF. In DNA, the CDR3 is TGTGCCAGCAGCCAACTCTACGAGCAGTACTTC.

This chain joins TRBV9 and TRBJ2-3; the match to TRBD2 covers 8 bases. The CDR3 sequence is 16 residues long. V was pared by 4 bases and J by 1 base, with 8 bases of the junction left unmatched. Per the germline V gene, CDR1 is SGDLS and CDR2 is YYNGEE. CDR3 bases: TGTGCCAGCAGCCCCTCCGGGGGGGATCGCACAGATACGCAGTATTTT. Translated, it gives CASSPSGGDRTDTQYF.

The V call is TRBV5-1, the J call TRBJ1-3, with a possible D match to TRBD1 (6 bases). V lost 4 bases and J lost 8, with 16 bases in between. The CDR3 has 14 residues. CDR1 is SGHRS and CDR2 is YFSETQ in the germline V gene. The CDR3 bases are TGCGCCAGCAGCCCCCGTATAGGGGGGGACACCATATATTTT. Protein product: CASSPRIGGDTIYF.

The genes are TRBV13 and TRBJ1-2; D is possibly TRBD1 (5 bases). Deletions cut 8 bases from V and 3 bases from J, with 19 bases between. The CDR3 contains 15 residues. Germline V gene lookup returns CDR1 PRHDT and CDR2 FYEKMQ (reference sequence). The CDR3: CASHLRAKIDYGYTF. CDR3 bases: TGTGCCAGCCACCTCAGGGCAAAGATTGACTATGGCTACACCTTC.

CDR3 DNA sequence: TGTGCCAGCAGCCCCAGCGGGGATACGCAGGATGAGCAGTTCTTC. Amino acid sequence: CASSPSGDTQDEQFF. The rearrangement joins TRBV7-2 to TRBJ2-1; 7 positions agree with TRBD2. Germline-derived CDR1 and CDR2 are SGHTA and FQGNSA. There are 15 residues in the CDR3. V gave up 5 bases and J gave up 8 bases; unmatched junction bases: 12.

This chain uses TRBV2 with TRBJ2-4, with D possibly matching TRBD1 (6 bases). CDR1 is SNHLY and CDR2 is FYNNEI in the germline V gene. The germline V and J ends were trimmed by 4 bases and 1 base, with 11 bases remaining between them. The CDR3 runs to 15 residues. The CDR3, as DNA: TGTGCCAGCAGTGTACCCACAGGGGCCAAAAACATTCAGTACTTC. This sequence encodes CASSVPTGAKNIQYF.

The chain employs TRBV2 and TRBJ2-1; 11 positions match TRBD2. This CDR3 has 15 residues. The germline V gene encodes CDR1 SNHLY and CDR2 FYNNEI. V trimming: 3 bases; J trimming: 7 bases; junction bases outside the gene matches: 5. The CDR3 nucleotides read TGTGCCAGCAGTGAGGAGACTAGCGGGGATAATGAGCAGTTCTTC. Protein: CASSEETSGDNEQFF.

The J gene is TRBJ1-5, the V gene TRBV27, with D maybe TRBD1 (5 bases). The CDR3 runs 15 residues. V lost 8 bases and J 5 bases, leaving 19 bases between the germline ends. The germline V gene has CDR1 MNHEY and CDR2 SMNVEV (reference sequence). CDR3 sequence: CASSLRDSPYQPQHF. CDR3 DNA sequence: TGTGCCAGCTCATTACGAGACAGCCCTTATCAGCCCCAGCATTTT.

The chain recombines TRBV7-9 with TRBJ2-7; 7 nucleotides line up with TRBD1. Germline values: CDR1 SEHNR, CDR2 FQNEAQ (reference sequence). This CDR3 has 13 residues. With V trimmed by 4 bases and J by 7 bases, 7 bases remained unmatched. This CDR3 reads CASSSPLDREQYF. The CDR3 nucleotides are TGTGCCAGCAGCTCACCGCTGGACAGGGAGCAGTACTTC.